Presented here are 32 T cell receptor beta chains from one specimen sequenced in a study of blood T cell repertoires in COVID-19. Generated by immunoSEQ multiplex PCR, the TCRdb table keeps only in-frame clones and is missing some. The data contain about 200,000 clones, roughly 75% of them seen just once; the ten biggest clones take up 5.5%. Sample: peripheral blood. The receptors come from a woman between 70 and 85 years old with acute or convalescent COVID-19.

The V and J genes are TRBV19 and TRBJ2-1, with TRBD2 matching over 7 bases. The V segment lost 4 bases and the J segment 7 bases; nucleotides outside the gene matches: 13. The germline V gene encodes CDR1 LNHDA and CDR2 SQIVND (reference sequence). CDR3 size: 16 residues. CDR3 region: CASSNNRRELKNEQFF. The CDR3 coding sequence is TGTGCCAGTAGTAACAATAGGCGGGAGCTTAAGAATGAGCAGTTCTTC.

A remark on this clone: The same CDR3 can be traced to other DNA sequences in this sample. CDR3 bases: TGTGCCAGCAGCGTCCTGGAGCTTATGACCACCGGGGAGCTGTTTTTT. It yields the protein CASSVLELMTTGELFF. The chain employs TRBV9 and TRBJ2-2; D gene unclear. The CDR3 runs to 16 residues. CDR1 is SGDLS and CDR2 is YYNGEE in the germline V gene. Between the trimmed V and J ends, which lost 2 bases and 4 bases, there was a span of 15 bases.

V and J are TRBV5-8 and TRBJ1-6; D ambiguous. The germline gives CDR1 SGHTS, CDR2 YDEGEE. The CDR3 has 17 residues. V was cut by 5 bases and J by 8 bases, with 23 bases left in between. Here the CDR3 reads CASSSWRARTTDSPLHF. The CDR3 DNA reads TGTGCCAGCAGTTCTTGGCGGGCACGAACGACGGATTCACCCCTCCACTTT.

This sequence joins TRBV9 and TRBJ2-1; 13 nucleotides match TRBD2. The CDR3 loop spans 19 amino acids. The V gene end was trimmed by 4 bases and the J gene end by 3 bases; junction bases not matched to a gene: 13. CDR1 SGDLS and CDR2 YYNGEE come from the germline V gene. CDR3 nucleotides: TGTGCCAGCAGCCCGGCCATAGGACTAGCGGGAGTATACTACAATGAGCAGTTCTTC. Encoded protein: CASSPAIGLAGVYYNEQFF.

The genes are TRBV28 and TRBJ1-5; 7 bases map to TRBD1. The CDR3 is made up of 15 amino acids. V lost 6 bases, J lost 4 bases, and 9 bases stayed unmatched. The V gene's germline CDR1 is MDHEN and CDR2 SYDVKM. The CDR3 nucleotides read TGTGCCAGCAGGCCCGGACAGGTGGGGAATCAGCCCCAGCATTTT. It encodes CASRPGQVGNQPQHF.

The CDR3 region is CASKSGSNVYEQYF. The DNA for the CDR3 is TGTGCCAGCAAGTCAGGGTCGAACGTCTACGAGCAGTACTTC. The chain carries TRBV6-6 and TRBJ2-7, with D possibly TRBD1 on 5 matching bases. V was trimmed by 7 bases and J by 3 bases, leaving 16 bases between them. The CDR3 has 14 residues. Germline V lookup: CDR1 MNHNY, CDR2 SVGAGI (reference sequence).

This chain joins TRBV3-1 (or the pseudogene TRBV3-2) and TRBJ1-3; no clear D gene. Germline V gene sequence: CDR1 LGHDT, CDR2 YNNKEL (reference sequence). Trimming took off 1 base at V and 0 bases at J, with 7 bases between the two ends. The CDR3 has 15 residues. Here the CDR3 reads CASSQGGSSGNTIYF. CDR3 nucleotides: TGTGCCAGCAGCCAAGGCGGGAGCTCTGGAAACACCATATATTTT.

This clone was counted once. V and J are TRBV4-1 and TRBJ2-6; the match to TRBD1 covers 7 bases. The CDR3 extends over 19 amino acids. Germline V gene data show CDR1 as MGHRA and CDR2 as YSYEKL. V lost 1 base, J lost 0 bases, and 9 bases stayed unmatched. CDR3: CASSQGVGTEFSGANVLTF. The CDR3 bases are TGCGCCAGCAGCCAAGGAGTCGGGACAGAGTTCTCTGGGGCCAACGTCCTGACTTTC.

In this sample, this clone turned up a few times. The V call is TRBV9, the J call TRBJ1-6; a weak D match, TRBD1 (6 bases). Germline V gene data show CDR1 as SGDLS and CDR2 as YYNGEE. With 4 bases removed from V and 5 bases from J, the gap between germline ends came to 13 bases. The CDR3 spans 15 residues. CDR3 bases: TGTGCCAGCAGCACAGGGACCCCTAATAATTCACCCCTCCACTTT. As protein: CASSTGTPNNSPLHF.

The V and J genes are TRBV6-5 and TRBJ1-1; D call uncertain. The CDR3 has 15 residues. The V end lost 5 bases, the J end lost 3 bases, and 16 bases lay between the germline ends. The germline gives CDR1 MNHEY, CDR2 SVGAGI. This chain's CDR3 is CASSHREGWDTEAFF. The CDR3 DNA is TGTGCCAGCAGTCACCGAGAGGGTTGGGACACTGAAGCTTTCTTT.

V is TRBV5-4 and J is TRBJ1-2; 7 bases agree with TRBD1. This CDR3 spans 14 amino acids. Looked up from germline, CDR1 is SGHNT and CDR2 is YYREEE (reference sequence). The J segment lost 5 bases and the V segment lost 4 bases, leaving 8 bases of the junction unmatched. The chain's CDR3 is CASSTAGQKYGYTF. CDR3 bases: TGTGCCAGCAGCACCGCGGGACAGAAGTATGGCTACACCTTC.

The genes are TRBV5-1 and TRBJ2-7; TRBD2 matches 9 bases. Germline V gives CDR1 SGHRS, CDR2 YFSETQ. The CDR3 consists of 16 residues. J was trimmed by 3 bases and V by 2 bases; bases with no gene match: 9. The CDR3 region is CASSFAPSGILYEQYF. CDR3 sequence (DNA): TGCGCCAGCAGCTTTGCGCCTAGCGGGATTCTCTACGAGCAGTACTTC.

The chain uses TRBV9 and TRBJ2-7; D is unclear. The V end was cut by 0 bases, the J end by 4 bases, with 17 bases between. This CDR3 has 16 residues. The V gene's germline CDR1 is SGDLS and CDR2 YYNGEE. The CDR3: CASSVAEDTLGYEQYF. CDR3 DNA sequence: TGTGCCAGCAGCGTAGCCGAGGATACCCTTGGTTACGAGCAGTACTTC. Filled out from reference TRBV9 and TRBJ2-7, the complete variable domain reads DSGVTQTPKHLITATGQRVTLRCSPRSGDLSVYWYQQSLDQGLQFLIQYYNGEERAKGNILERFSAQQFPDLHSELNLSSLELGDSALYFCASSVAEDTLGYEQYFGPGTRLTVT.

This chain joins TRBV18 and TRBJ1-6; D is undetermined. Germline V gives CDR1 KGHSH, CDR2 LQKENI. The ends were cut back, 5 bases at V and 9 bases at J, with 23 bases in the middle. The CDR3 runs to 17 residues. CDR3 amino acids: CASSAPGDRSGISPLHF. DNA of the CDR3: TGTGCCAGCTCAGCCCCGGGAGACCGTTCGGGTATTTCACCCCTCCACTTT.

This chain links TRBV5-5 with TRBJ1-1, with a weak D call TRBD1 (5 bases). Trimming took 6 bases from V and 5 from J, leaving 14 bases between them. The germline gives CDR1 SGHKS, CDR2 YYEKEE (reference sequence). The CDR3 totals 13 residues. CDR3 bases: TGTGCCAGCACTTGGGACTTTGGAACTGAAGCTTTCTTT. Translated, it gives CASTWDFGTEAFF.

The chain has TRBV5-4 and TRBJ2-7; D remains ambiguous. Trimming took 0 bases from V and 2 from J, leaving 6 bases between them. Germline V gives CDR1 SGHNT, CDR2 YYREEE (reference sequence). This CDR3 region has 13 residues. The CDR3 spells CASSLGGPYEQYF. CDR3 DNA: TGTGCCAGCAGCTTGGGAGGCCCCTACGAGCAGTACTTC.

This clone has a handful of counts. The chain combines TRBV19 with TRBJ2-1; the D gene is possibly TRBD2 (6 bases). Trimming left V 2 bases short and J 4 bases short, with 15 bases between. The CDR3 loop spans 16 amino acids. Germline CDR1 and CDR2: LNHDA and SQIVND (reference sequence). The CDR3 sequence is CASSILSTGGYNEQFF. The CDR3 DNA is TGTGCCAGTAGTATACTGTCGACTGGAGGGTACAATGAGCAGTTCTTC.

This clone has a single count. This chain connects TRBV7-8 to TRBJ2-3, with 8 bases that match TRBD1. Germline-derived CDR1 and CDR2 are SGHVS and FQNEAQ. The CDR3 is 17 residues long. V was pared by 1 base and J by 3 bases, with 9 bases of the junction left unmatched. CDR3 nucleotide sequence: TGTGCCAGCAGCTTAGGGTCCGGGACAGGTTCGACAGATACGCAGTATTTT. It specifies CASSLGSGTGSTDTQYF.

The chain is built from TRBV5-1 and TRBJ2-1; 7 bases are a match to TRBD2. CDR3 length: 15 amino acids. Per the germline V gene, CDR1 is SGHRS and CDR2 is YFSETQ. V lost 5 bases, J lost 3 bases, and 8 bases stayed unmatched. This CDR3 reads CASRVTGTNYNEQFF. The CDR3 bases are TGCGCCAGCAGAGTCACCGGGACTAACTACAATGAGCAGTTCTTC.

V is TRBV5-1 and J is TRBJ2-7, with 7 bases identical to TRBD2. CDR1 is SGHRS, CDR2 YFSETQ, per germline. After removal of 2 bases from V and 2 bases from J, the junction contained 13 bases not matched to a gene. The CDR3 covers 17 residues. The CDR3 nucleotides read TGCGCCAGCAGCTTCGAGCCCACCGGGACTATAACCTACGAGCAGTACTTC. Protein: CASSFEPTGTITYEQYF.

The CDR3 is CASSQGHDEQFF. The DNA for the CDR3 is TGTGCCAGCTCACAGGGACACGATGAGCAGTTCTTC. The rearrangement links TRBV18 to TRBJ2-1, with D possibly being TRBD1 (6 bases). Germline values: CDR1 KGHSH, CDR2 LQKENI. With 4 bases removed from V and 8 bases from J, the gap between germline ends came to 9 bases. The CDR3 has 12 residues.

This rearrangement joins TRBV12-3 or TRBV12-4 to TRBJ2-7, with 7 bases matching TRBD2. Germline trimming cut 5 bases from V and 4 bases from J; bases unmatched to any gene: 5. The CDR3 length is 13 residues. As DNA, the CDR3 is TGTGCCAGCAGTAGCGGGGCTACGTACGAGCAGTACTTC. This gives the protein CASSSGATYEQYF.

The chain is built from TRBV6-5 and TRBJ1-1, with 7 bases that match TRBD1. CDR1 and CDR2 from the germline V gene are MNHEY and SVGAGI. V trimming: 6 bases; J trimming: 6 bases; junction bases outside the gene matches: 10. The CDR3 has 14 amino acids. The CDR3 coding sequence is TGTGCCAGCAGCGCCGTAAGACAGGGTGCTGAAGCTTTCTTT. This encodes CASSAVRQGAEAFF.

This chain links TRBV6-5 with TRBJ2-1; 11 positions match TRBD2. The length of the CDR3 is 14 residues. Unmatched junction bases numbered 4, after V lost 8 bases and J lost 4 bases. CDR1 MNHEY and CDR2 SVGAGI come from the germline V gene. The CDR3 reads CASGGLADYNEQFF. CDR3 DNA: TGTGCCAGCGGGGGACTAGCGGATTACAATGAGCAGTTCTTC.

This chain links TRBV28 with TRBJ2-2; D is unclear. Per germline, CDR1 MDHEN and CDR2 SYDVKM. The CDR3 loop spans 17 amino acids. The germline V and J ends were trimmed by 2 bases and 0 bases, with 13 bases remaining between them. This CDR3 is CASSLHSLRPNTGELFF. The CDR3 DNA follows: TGTGCCAGCAGTTTACACAGCCTCCGGCCGAACACCGGGGAGCTGTTTTTT.

This clone was picked up one time. The chain is built from TRBV5-5 and TRBJ1-1; no clear D gene. In germline, CDR1 is SGHKS, CDR2 YYEKEE (reference sequence). Trimming left V 0 bases short and J 10 bases short, with 13 bases between. The CDR3 has 13 amino acids. CDR3: CASSLEYENLAFF. The CDR3 DNA is TGTGCCAGCAGCTTGGAATACGAGAATTTAGCTTTCTTT.

This clone was counted a few times. V usage is TRBV15 and J usage is TRBJ1-2; D remains ambiguous. This CDR3 is built from 14 residues. Trimming took off 0 bases at V and 6 bases at J, with 11 bases between the two ends. Germline-derived CDR1 and CDR2 are LNHNV and YYDKDF (reference sequence). This CDR3 reads CATSRDLALDGYTF. As DNA, the CDR3 is TGTGCCACCAGCAGAGATCTAGCGTTGGATGGCTACACCTTC.

V usage is TRBV19 and J usage is TRBJ1-1; D is undetermined. Trimming removed 6 bases at V and 0 bases at J, with 11 bases between. The CDR3 contains 14 residues. Germline-derived CDR1 and CDR2 are LNHDA and SQIVND (reference sequence). Here the CDR3 DNA reads TGTGCCAGTAGCGGGGTTCCCATGAACACTGAAGCTTTCTTT. It yields the protein CASSGVPMNTEAFF.

The V call is TRBV29-1, the J call TRBJ1-3; 9 positions agree with TRBD1. This CDR3 region has 15 residues. The V and J ends lost 7 bases and 3 bases, in that order; junction bases with no gene match: 10. CDR1 and CDR2 (germline): SQVTM, ANQGSEA. In DNA form, the CDR3 reads TGCAGCGCCACGACAGGGGGTAGTTTTGGAAACACCATATATTTT. Translation gives CSATTGGSFGNTIYF.

The table lists this clone with a few counts. The chain combines TRBV15 with TRBJ1-2; 9 nucleotides align to TRBD1. CDR1 is LNHNV and CDR2 is YYDKDF in the germline V gene (reference sequence). The V gene end was trimmed by 1 base and the J gene end by 4 bases; junction bases not matched to a gene: 4. This CDR3 is 15 amino acids long. CDR3 coding DNA: TGTGCCACCAGCAGAGGGACAGGGGTGGGCTATGGCTACACCTTC. Amino acids: CATSRGTGVGYGYTF.

This chain joins TRBV15 and TRBJ1-2; no reliable D call. Germline V gene data show CDR1 as LNHNV and CDR2 as YYDKDF (reference sequence). The CDR3 spans 13 residues. V was trimmed by 5 bases and J by 4 bases, leaving 11 bases between them. This CDR3 reads CATSYGQSYGYTF. CDR3 nucleotides: TGTGCCACCAGCTATGGGCAGTCCTATGGCTACACCTTC.

The J gene is TRBJ1-2, the V gene TRBV7-2, with TRBD1 matching over 11 bases. The CDR3 has 17 amino acids. The V gene's germline CDR1 is SGHTA and CDR2 FQGNSA. V shed 3 bases and J 4 bases; nucleotides not matched to a gene: 10. In nucleotides, the CDR3 is TGTGCCAGCAGCTTGTCCGGGACAGGGGGTTCGGTCTATGGCTACACCTTC. This codes for CASSLSGTGGSVYGYTF.